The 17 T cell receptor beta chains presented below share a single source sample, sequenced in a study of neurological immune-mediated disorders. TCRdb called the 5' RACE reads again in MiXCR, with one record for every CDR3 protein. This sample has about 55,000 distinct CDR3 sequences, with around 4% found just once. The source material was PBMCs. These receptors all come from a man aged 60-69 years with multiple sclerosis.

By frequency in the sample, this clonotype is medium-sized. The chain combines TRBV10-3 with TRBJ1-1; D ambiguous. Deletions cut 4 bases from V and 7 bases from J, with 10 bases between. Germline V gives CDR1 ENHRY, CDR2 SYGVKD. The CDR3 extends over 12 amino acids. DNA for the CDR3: TGTGCCATCAGTGTTAACGGGTATGAAGCTTTCTTT. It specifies CAISVNGYEAFF.

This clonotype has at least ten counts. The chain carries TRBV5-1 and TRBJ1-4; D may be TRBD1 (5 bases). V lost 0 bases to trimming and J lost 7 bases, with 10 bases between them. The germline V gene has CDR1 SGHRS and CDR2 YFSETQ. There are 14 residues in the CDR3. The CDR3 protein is CASSLAGGGEKLFF. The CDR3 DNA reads TGCGCCAGCAGCTTGGCTGGGGGAGGTGAAAAACTGTTTTTT.

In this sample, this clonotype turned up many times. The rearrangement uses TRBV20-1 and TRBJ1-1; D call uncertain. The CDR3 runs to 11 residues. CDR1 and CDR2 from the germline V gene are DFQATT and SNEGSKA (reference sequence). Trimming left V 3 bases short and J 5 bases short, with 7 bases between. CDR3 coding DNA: TGCAGTGCTAGGGACGTAACTGAAGCTTTCTTT. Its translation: CSARDVTEAFF.

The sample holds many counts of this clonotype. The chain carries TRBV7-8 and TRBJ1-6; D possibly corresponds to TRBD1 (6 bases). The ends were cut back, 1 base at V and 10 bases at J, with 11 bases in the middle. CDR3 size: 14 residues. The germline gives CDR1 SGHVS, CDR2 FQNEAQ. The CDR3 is CASSLGGGDSPLHF. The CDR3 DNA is TGTGCCAGCAGCTTAGGAGGGGGGGACTCACCCCTCCACTTT.

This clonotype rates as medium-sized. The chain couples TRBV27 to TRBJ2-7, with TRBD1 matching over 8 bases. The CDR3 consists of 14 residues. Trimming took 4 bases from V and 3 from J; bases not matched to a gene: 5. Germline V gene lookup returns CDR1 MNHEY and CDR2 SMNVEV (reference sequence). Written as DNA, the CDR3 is TGTGCCAGCAGTTACCAGGGGGCGAACTACGAGCAGTACTTC. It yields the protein CASSYQGANYEQYF.

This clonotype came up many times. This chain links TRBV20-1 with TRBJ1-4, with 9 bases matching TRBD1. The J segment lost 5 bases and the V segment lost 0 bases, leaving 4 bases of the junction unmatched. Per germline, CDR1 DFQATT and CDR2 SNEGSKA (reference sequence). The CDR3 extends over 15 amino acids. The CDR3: CSARDLGTGNEKLFF. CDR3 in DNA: TGCAGTGCTAGAGATCTAGGGACAGGGAATGAAAAACTGTTTTTT.

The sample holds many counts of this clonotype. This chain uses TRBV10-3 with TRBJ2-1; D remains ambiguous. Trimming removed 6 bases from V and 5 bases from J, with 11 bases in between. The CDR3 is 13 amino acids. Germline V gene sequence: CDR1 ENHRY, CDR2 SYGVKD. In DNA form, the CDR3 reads TGTGCCATCAGGTCTAATACAGACAATGAGCAGTTCTTC. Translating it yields CAIRSNTDNEQFF.

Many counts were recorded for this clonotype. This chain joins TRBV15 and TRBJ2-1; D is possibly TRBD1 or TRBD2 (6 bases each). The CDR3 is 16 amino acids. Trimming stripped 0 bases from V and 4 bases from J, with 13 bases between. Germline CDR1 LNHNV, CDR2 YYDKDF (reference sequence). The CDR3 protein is CATSRDSGALYNEQFF. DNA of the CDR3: TGTGCCACCAGCAGAGATTCGGGGGCTTTATACAATGAGCAGTTCTTC. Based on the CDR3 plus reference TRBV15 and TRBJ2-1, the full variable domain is DAMVIQNPRYQVTQFGKPVTLSCSQTLNHNVMYWYQQKSSQAPKLLFHYYDKDFNNEADTPDNFQSRRPNTSFCFLDIRSPGLGDTAMYLCATSRDSGALYNEQFFGPGTRLTVL.

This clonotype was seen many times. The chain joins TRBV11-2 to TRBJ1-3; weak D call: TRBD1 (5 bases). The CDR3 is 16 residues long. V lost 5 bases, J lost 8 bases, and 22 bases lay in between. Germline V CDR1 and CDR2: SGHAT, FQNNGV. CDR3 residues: CASSLPIRGRRDTIYF. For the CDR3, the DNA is TGTGCCAGCAGCCTCCCAATTCGGGGGAGAAGAGACACCATATATTTT.

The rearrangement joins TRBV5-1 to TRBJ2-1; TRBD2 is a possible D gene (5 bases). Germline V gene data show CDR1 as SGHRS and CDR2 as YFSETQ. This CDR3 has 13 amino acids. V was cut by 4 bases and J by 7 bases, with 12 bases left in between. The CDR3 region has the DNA TGCGCCAGCAGCCTGCGACGGAGGAATGAGCAGTTCTTC. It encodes CASSLRRRNEQFF. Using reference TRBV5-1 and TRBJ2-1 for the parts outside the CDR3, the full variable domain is KAGVTQTPRYLIKTRGQQVTLSCSPISGHRSVSWYQQTPGQGLQFLFEYFSETQRNKGNFPGRFSGRQFSNSRSEMNVSTLELGDSALYLCASSLRRRNEQFFGPGTRLTVL.

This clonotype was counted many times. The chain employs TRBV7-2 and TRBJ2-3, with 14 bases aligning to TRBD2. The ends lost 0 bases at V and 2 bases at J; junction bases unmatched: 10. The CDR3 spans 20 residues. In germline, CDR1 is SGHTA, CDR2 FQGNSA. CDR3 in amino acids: CASSLASGTSGRGPTDTQYF. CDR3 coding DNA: TGTGCCAGCAGCTTAGCCTCCGGGACTAGCGGGAGAGGGCCCACAGATACGCAGTATTTT.

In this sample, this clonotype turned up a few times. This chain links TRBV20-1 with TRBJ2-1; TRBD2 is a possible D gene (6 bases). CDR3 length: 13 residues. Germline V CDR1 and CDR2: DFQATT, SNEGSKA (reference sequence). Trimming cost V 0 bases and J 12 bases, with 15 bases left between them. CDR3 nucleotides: TGCAGTGCTAGAGATGGGGGGATTAAATGGCAGTTCTTC. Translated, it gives CSARDGGIKWQFF.

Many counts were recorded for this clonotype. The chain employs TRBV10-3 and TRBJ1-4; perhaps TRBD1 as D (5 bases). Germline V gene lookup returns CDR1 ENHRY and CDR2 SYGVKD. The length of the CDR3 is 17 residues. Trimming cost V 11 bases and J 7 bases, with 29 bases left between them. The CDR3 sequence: CAPSERKWGGMAEKLFF. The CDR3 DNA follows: TGTGCCCCCAGTGAAAGAAAATGGGGGGGGATGGCTGAAAAACTGTTTTTT.

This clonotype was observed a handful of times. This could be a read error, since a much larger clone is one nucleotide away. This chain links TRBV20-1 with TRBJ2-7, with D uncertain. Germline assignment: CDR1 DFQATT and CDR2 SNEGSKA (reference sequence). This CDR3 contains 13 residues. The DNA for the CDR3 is TGCAGTGATAGAGCGACAAGAGATTACGAGCAGTACTTC. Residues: CSDRATRDYEQYF.

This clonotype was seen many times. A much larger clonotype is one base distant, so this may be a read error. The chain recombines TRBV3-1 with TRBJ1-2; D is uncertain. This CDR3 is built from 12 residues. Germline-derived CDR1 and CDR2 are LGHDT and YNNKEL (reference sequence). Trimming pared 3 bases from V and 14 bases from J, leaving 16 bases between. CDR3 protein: CASSQRSGTETF. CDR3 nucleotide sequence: TGTGCCAGCAGCCAGCGGTCAGGTACCGAAACCTTC.

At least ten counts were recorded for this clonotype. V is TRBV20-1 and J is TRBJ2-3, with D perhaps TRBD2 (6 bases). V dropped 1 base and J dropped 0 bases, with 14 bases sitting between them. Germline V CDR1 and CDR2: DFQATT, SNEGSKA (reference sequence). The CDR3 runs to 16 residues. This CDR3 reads CSARAWSSGSTDTQYF. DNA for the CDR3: TGCAGTGCTAGAGCCTGGTCCAGCGGGAGCACAGATACGCAGTATTTT.

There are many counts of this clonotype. The CDR3 spells CASSQGTGGWTEAFF. The CDR3 coding sequence is TGTGCCAGCAGCCAAGGGACAGGGGGCTGGACTGAAGCTTTCTTT. The V call is TRBV3-1, the J call TRBJ1-1; 11 positions agree with TRBD1. V trimming: 1 base; J trimming: 5 bases; junction bases outside the gene matches: 3. Germline V CDR1 and CDR2: LGHDT, YNNKEL (reference sequence). This CDR3 spans 15 amino acids.